Below, 19 T cell receptor beta chains from the same sample are listed, as sequenced in a study of shared clonotypes between healthy human individuals. Produced via immunoSEQ multiplex PCR; TCRdb's table is partial and in-frame only. Of some 690,000 clones in the sample, around 90% are singletons; the top ten hold about 33%. The sample taken for sequencing was memory CD8+ T cells from PBMCs. Subset reported: CD45RO+ cells pooled with CCR7-negative TemRA cells. The receptors here all came from a man in his late teens or twenties in good health. Some clones in this sample may be carry-over from other donors' samples.

The chain links TRBV28 to TRBJ2-2, with D uncertain. Germline CDR1 reads MDHEN; CDR2 reads SYDVKM. This CDR3 has 14 residues. The V and J ends lost 8 bases and 1 base respectively, with 11 bases between them. The CDR3 DNA reads as TGTGCCAGCCGACCCTGGCAGAACACCGGGGAGCTGTTTTTT. This translates into CASRPWQNTGELFF.

This chain links TRBV7-9 with TRBJ1-2; D is undetermined. Looked up from germline, CDR1 is SEHNR and CDR2 is FQNEAQ (reference sequence). V was shortened by 5 bases and J by 4 bases, with 11 bases between the two germline ends. The CDR3 has 13 residues. CDR3 sequence reads: CASSPGPSYGYTF. CDR3 sequence (DNA): TGTGCCAGCAGCCCCGGACCCTCCTATGGCTACACCTTC. The whole variable domain, remainder taken from reference TRBV7-9 and TRBJ1-2, is DTGVSQNPRHKITKRGQNVTFRCDPISEHNRLYWYRQTLGQGPEFLTYFQNEAQLEKSRLLSDRFSAERPKGSFSTLEIQRTEQGDSAMYLCASSPGPSYGYTFGSGTRLTVV.

The V gene is TRBV30, the J gene TRBJ2-1, with D tentatively TRBD1 or TRBD2 (6 bases each). Trimming left V 1 base short and J 3 bases short, with 19 bases between. CDR3 length: 17 amino acids. CDR1 and CDR2 (germline): GTSNPN, SVGIG (reference sequence). The CDR3 region has the DNA TGTGCCTGGAGTGCCCGAGGGGGAGGTTTTGGCTACAATGAGCAGTTCTTC. Encoded protein: CAWSARGGGFGYNEQFF.

As DNA, the CDR3 is TGTGCCAGCAGCCCCCAGAGATTTAGCAATCAGCCCCAGCATTTT. As protein: CASSPQRFSNQPQHF. The chain couples TRBV4-2 to TRBJ1-5, with unresolved D. Germline-derived CDR1 and CDR2 are LGHNA and YNFKEQ. This CDR3 contains 15 residues. V shed 4 bases and J shed 0 bases, with 10 bases lying between them.

The gene calls are TRBV9 and TRBJ2-5, with D perhaps matching TRBD2 (5 bases). Germline CDR1 is SGDLS and CDR2 is YYNGEE. The CDR3 extends over 15 amino acids. Trimming shortened V by 1 base and J by 5 bases, and 15 bases separated the two germline ends. CDR3 sequence: CASSVQRTPGETQYF. CDR3 sequence (DNA): TGTGCCAGCAGCGTACAAAGAACCCCGGGGGAGACCCAGTACTTC.

V gene TRBV2 combines with J gene TRBJ1-1, with TRBD1 as a possible D gene (5 bases). The CDR3 loop spans 12 amino acids. V shed 10 bases and J shed 3 bases, with 12 bases lying between them. Germline V lookup: CDR1 SNHLY, CDR2 FYNNEI. CDR3 sequence (DNA): TGTGCCAAATCAGGGTGGGACACTGAAGCTTTCTTT. This gives the protein CAKSGWDTEAFF.

As to this clone: Other DNA sequences from this sample encode an identical CDR3 as well. The V call is TRBV5-6, the J call TRBJ2-1; no clear D gene. This CDR3 has 13 residues. V lost 1 base to trimming and J lost 3 bases, with 5 bases between them. Germline CDR1 and CDR2: SGHDT and YYEEEE. This chain's CDR3 is CASSLTSYNEQFF. The CDR3 DNA sequence: TGTGCCAGCAGCTTGACCAGCTACAATGAGCAGTTCTTC.

The chain employs TRBV4-3 and TRBJ2-3; D gene uncertain. V was pared by 1 base and J by 3 bases, with 5 bases between. From germline, CDR1 is LGHNA and CDR2 YSLEER. This CDR3 contains 13 residues. The CDR3 is CASSQGITDTQYF. The CDR3 DNA is TGCGCCAGCAGCCAAGGAATAACAGATACGCAGTATTTT.

Details on this clone: At one of its ends the junction is not consistent with the germline gene, which may arise from a read error. The chain is built from TRBV7-3 and TRBJ2-1; 7 positions match TRBD2. Germline lookup yields CDR1 SGHTA and CDR2 FQGTGA. The CDR3 loop spans 14 amino acids. This CDR3 is CASSLNPGLGGIIF. The CDR3, as DNA: TGTGCCAGCAGCTTAAATCCCGGACTAGGCGGGATTATCTTC.

CDR3 nucleotide sequence: TGCGCCAGCAACCTAAGGGTCTCCTACAATGAGCAGTTCTTC. Translated, it gives CASNLRVSYNEQFF. The chain employs TRBV5-1 and TRBJ2-1; D gene unclear. Germline V CDR1 and CDR2: SGHRS, YFSETQ. The CDR3 loop spans 14 amino acids. V lost 6 bases, J lost 0 bases, and 10 bases lay in between.

The chain couples TRBV28 to TRBJ2-3, with D perhaps given as TRBD1 or TRBD2 (5 bases each). This CDR3 is built from 16 residues. The germline V and J ends were trimmed by 2 bases and 6 bases, with 18 bases remaining between them. In germline, CDR1 is MDHEN, CDR2 SYDVKM. CDR3 in amino acids: CASSLRGFPTPDTQYF. DNA of the CDR3: TGTGCCAGCAGTTTACGGGGCTTCCCTACCCCCGATACGCAGTATTTT.

The chain links TRBV7-2 to TRBJ2-3; D gene ambiguous. There are 17 residues in the CDR3. V lost 2 bases to trimming and J lost 1 base, with 16 bases between them. CDR1 SGHTA and CDR2 FQGNSA come from the germline V gene. The CDR3 nucleotides read TGTGCCAGCAGCTTAATCCCCCTACATCGGGGCACAGATACGCAGTATTTT. This sequence encodes CASSLIPLHRGTDTQYF.

The chain couples TRBV21-1 to TRBJ2-1; the table's TRBD2 call for D was not verified on the DNA. TRBV21-1 is a known pseudogene. CDR3 length: 16 amino acids. CDR3 DNA: TGTGCCAGCCCCCTTTGGGGGGAGCCCCTTTACAATGAGCAGTTCTTC. Its translation is CASPLWGEPLYNEQFF.

This clone turned up a few times. V is TRBV19 and J is TRBJ1-1; maybe TRBD1 (6 bases). The germline gives CDR1 LNHDA, CDR2 SQIVND (reference sequence). This CDR3 has 14 amino acids. Trimming shortened V by 6 bases and J by 5 bases, and 16 bases separated the two germline ends. Here the CDR3 DNA reads TGTGCCAGTAGGGTTTCGGGGGGCCAGACTGAAGCTTTCTTT. Translating it yields CASRVSGGQTEAFF.

The V call is TRBV28, the J call TRBJ2-7; D unresolved. V lost 4 bases and J 3 bases, leaving 7 bases between the germline ends. Looked up from germline, CDR1 is MDHEN and CDR2 is SYDVKM. The length of the CDR3 is 12 residues. The CDR3 sequence: CASSSVYYEQYF. In nucleotides, the CDR3 is TGTGCCAGCAGTTCAGTTTACTACGAGCAGTACTTC.

This rearrangement joins TRBV7-2 to TRBJ2-7, with D perhaps matching TRBD1 or TRBD2 (5 bases each). Per the germline V gene, CDR1 is SGHTA and CDR2 is FQGNSA. The V end was cut by 3 bases, the J end by 4 bases, with 13 bases between. This CDR3 is 14 amino acids long. DNA of the CDR3: TGTGCCAGCAGCTTGCCGAGGGGAGTGTACGAGCAGTACTTC. Encoded protein: CASSLPRGVYEQYF.

V and J are TRBV7-2 and TRBJ1-2; 7 bases match TRBD1. The CDR3 totals 17 residues. Trimming took 5 bases from V and 0 from J; bases not matched to a gene: 12. Germline V gene sequence: CDR1 SGHTA, CDR2 FQGNSA. The CDR3 here is CASSPPLDRPANYGYTF. The CDR3 DNA reads TGTGCCAGCAGCCCCCCCCTGGACAGGCCAGCTAACTATGGCTACACCTTC.

This chain connects TRBV27 to TRBJ2-3; D gene uncertain. Germline assignment: CDR1 MNHEY and CDR2 SMNVEV (reference sequence). The CDR3 sequence is 14 residues long. V was clipped by 4 bases and J by 2 bases, with 10 bases between them. CDR3 coding DNA: TGTGCCAGCAGTTCGATCTTTCTCACAGATACGCAGTATTTT. As protein: CASSSIFLTDTQYF.

The chain employs TRBV19 and TRBJ2-1; perhaps TRBD2 as D (5 bases). Trimming removed 5 bases from V and 3 bases from J, with 11 bases in between. Germline V CDR1 and CDR2: LNHDA, SQIVND (reference sequence). The CDR3 is 14 residues long. In DNA form, the CDR3 reads TGTGCCAGTAGTTGGACTTCGAACTACAATGAGCAGTTCTTC. Its translation: CASSWTSNYNEQFF.